The sequence of this TCR beta chain was determined in a study of glioma-infiltrating T cells. At the level of the study: Low-grade gliomas were grade II; glioblastomas were grade IV at initial diagnosis. Sequencing aimed for about 4- to 11-fold coverage of 750,000 to 1,000,000 peripheral T cells. Findings and caveats of the study: Only very few CDR3 sequences appeared in both tissue and blood.

Amplification of TCR alpha and beta CDR3 regions from RNA used iRepertoire nested multiplex PCR. MiXCR, run by TCRdb on the multiplex PCR reads, gives a single entry per CDR3 protein. The sample carries a few hundred thousand distinct CDR3 sequences, about two fifths recorded once. CDR1 is LNHDA and CDR2 is SQIVND in the germline V gene (reference sequence). This CDR3 spans 15 amino acids. The V gene lost 1 base and the J gene lost 1 base, with 11 bases spanning the gap. A remark on this clonotype: Its antigen is currently unknown.

Source material: glioma tissue, nonneoplastic brain tissue, or PBMCs (not recorded which). The receptor was isolated from a human donor with low-grade glioma or glioblastoma, undergoing nonglioma brain surgery, or in good health (not recorded which). J is TRBJ2-7 and V is TRBV19, with D maybe TRBD1 (5 bases). CDR3 sequence reads: CASSIAWGSSYEQYF. CDR3 DNA: TGTGCCAGTAGTATAGCATGGGGCTCTTCCTACGAGCAGTACTTC.